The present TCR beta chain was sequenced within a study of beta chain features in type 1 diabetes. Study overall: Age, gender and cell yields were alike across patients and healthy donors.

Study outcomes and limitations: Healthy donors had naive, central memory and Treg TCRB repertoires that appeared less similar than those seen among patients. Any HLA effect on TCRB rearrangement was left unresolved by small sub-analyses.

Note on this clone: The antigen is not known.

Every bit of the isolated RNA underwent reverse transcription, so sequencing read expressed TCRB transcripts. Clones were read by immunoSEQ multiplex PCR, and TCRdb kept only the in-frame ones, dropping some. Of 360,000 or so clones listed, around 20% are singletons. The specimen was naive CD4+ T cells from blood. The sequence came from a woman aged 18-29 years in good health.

The CDR3 bases are TGTGCCACCTTCGGGGGGCCCCGCTCTGGGGCCAACGTCCTGACTTTC. It yields the protein CATFGGPRSGANVLTF. The chain has TRBV15 and TRBJ2-6; a possible D gene is TRBD2 (7 bases). The V end was cut by 8 bases, the J end by 0 bases, with 14 bases between. The CDR3 has 16 residues. Germline CDR1 is LNHNV and CDR2 is YYDKDF (reference sequence).